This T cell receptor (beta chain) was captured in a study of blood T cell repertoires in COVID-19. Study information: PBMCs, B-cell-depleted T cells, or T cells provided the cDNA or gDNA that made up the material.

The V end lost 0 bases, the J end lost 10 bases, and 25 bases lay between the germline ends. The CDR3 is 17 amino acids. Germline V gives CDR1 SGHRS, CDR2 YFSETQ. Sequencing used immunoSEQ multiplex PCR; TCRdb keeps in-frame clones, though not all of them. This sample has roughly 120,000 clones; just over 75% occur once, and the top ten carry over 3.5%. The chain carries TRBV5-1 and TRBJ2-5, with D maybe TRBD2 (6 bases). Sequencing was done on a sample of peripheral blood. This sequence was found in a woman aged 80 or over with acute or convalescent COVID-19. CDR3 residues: CASSLAQRAREDSGQYF. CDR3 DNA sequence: TGCGCCAGCAGCTTGGCCCAACGGGCACGGGAAGATAGCGGCCAGTACTTC.